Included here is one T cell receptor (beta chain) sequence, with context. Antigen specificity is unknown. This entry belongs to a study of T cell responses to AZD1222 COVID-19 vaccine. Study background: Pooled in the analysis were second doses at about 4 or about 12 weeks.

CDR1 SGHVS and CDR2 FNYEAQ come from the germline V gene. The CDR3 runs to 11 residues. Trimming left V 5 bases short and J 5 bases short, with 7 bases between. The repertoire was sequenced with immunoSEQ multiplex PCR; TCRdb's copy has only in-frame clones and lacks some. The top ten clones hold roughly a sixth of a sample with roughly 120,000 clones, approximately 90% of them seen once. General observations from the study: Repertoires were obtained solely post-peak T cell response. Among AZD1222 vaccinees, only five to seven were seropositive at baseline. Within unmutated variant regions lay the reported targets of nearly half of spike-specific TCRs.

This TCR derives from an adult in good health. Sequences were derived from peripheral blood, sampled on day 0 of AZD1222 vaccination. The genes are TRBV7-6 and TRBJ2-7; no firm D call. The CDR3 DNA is TGTGCCAGCAGCACTACTCACGAGCAGTACTTC. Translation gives CASSTTHEQYF.